Listed below are T cell receptor beta chains from one sample, sequenced in a study of CD8 T cells in ankylosing spondylitis. TCRdb re-called the 5' RACE reads with MiXCR, one entry per CDR3 protein. The sample carries about 25,000 distinct CDR3 sequences, about 2.6% recorded once. Specimen: blood, either unsorted or a sorted T cell fraction (not recorded which). All receptors come from a female donor with ankylosing spondylitis or in good health (not recorded which). CDR3s include the opening cysteine and the closing phenylalanine or tryptophan. The order of the fields is J gene, D gene, CDR3 length, clone size, V gene, CDR3 protein, CDR3 DNA. The D gene is left open where the match is weak. Clone sizes are given selectively: once, few, many, or a class where the clone is expanded.

j_gene: TRBJ2-7; d_gene: TRBD2; len: 16; abundance: many; v_gene: TRBV9; CDR3aa: CASSVSSSGSLYEQYF; CDR3nt: TGTGCCAGCAGCGTAAGCTCTAGCGGGAGTTTATACGAGCAGTACTTC
j_gene: TRBJ1-3; d_gene: NA; len: 15; abundance: many; v_gene: TRBV9; CDR3aa: CASSASQSSGNTIYF; CDR3nt: TGTGCCAGCAGCGCTTCCCAGTCCTCTGGAAACACCATATATTTT
j_gene: TRBJ2-2; d_gene: TRBD2; len: 15; abundance: many; v_gene: TRBV9; CDR3aa: CASRPGTSALRELFF; CDR3nt: TGTGCCAGCAGACCCGGGACTAGCGCCCTCAGGGAGCTGTTTTTT
j_gene: TRBJ2-2; d_gene: NA; len: 16; abundance: many; v_gene: TRBV9; CDR3aa: CASSVGWGEDTGELFF; CDR3nt: TGTGCCAGCAGCGTAGGGTGGGGCGAGGACACCGGGGAGCTGTTTTTT
j_gene: TRBJ2-3; d_gene: NA; len: 14; abundance: many; v_gene: TRBV9; CDR3aa: CASSDGHYTDTQYF; CDR3nt: TGTGCCAGCAGCGACGGACATTACACAGATACGCAGTATTTT
j_gene: TRBJ2-1; d_gene: TRBD2; len: 15; abundance: many; v_gene: TRBV9; CDR3aa: CASSPRTSGTSEQFF; CDR3nt: TGTGCCAGCAGCCCACGGACTAGCGGGACATCTGAGCAGTTCTTC
j_gene: TRBJ2-2; d_gene: NA; len: 15; abundance: many; v_gene: TRBV9; CDR3aa: CASSVVADHTGELFF; CDR3nt: TGTGCCAGCAGCGTAGTGGCAGACCACACCGGGGAGCTGTTTTTT
j_gene: TRBJ2-1; d_gene: TRBD1; len: 15; abundance: many; v_gene: TRBV9; CDR3aa: CASGTGPGSYNEQFF; CDR3nt: TGTGCCAGTGGGACAGGGCCTGGCTCCTACAATGAGCAGTTCTTC
j_gene: TRBJ1-3; d_gene: NA; len: 12; abundance: medium-sized; v_gene: TRBV9; CDR3aa: CASKGTGNTIYF; CDR3nt: TGTGCCAGCAAAGGGACTGGAAACACCATATATTTT
j_gene: TRBJ1-1; d_gene: NA; len: 13; abundance: many; v_gene: TRBV9; CDR3aa: CASSDRANTEAFF; CDR3nt: TGTGCCAGCAGCGACCGGGCGAACACTGAAGCTTTCTTT
j_gene: TRBJ2-3; d_gene: TRBD2; len: 16; abundance: many; v_gene: TRBV9; CDR3aa: CASSVGLAGGADTQYF; CDR3nt: TGTGCCAGCAGCGTGGGACTAGCGGGAGGCGCAGATACGCAGTATTTT
j_gene: TRBJ2-1; d_gene: NA; len: 13; abundance: many; v_gene: TRBV9; CDR3aa: CASSVREYNEQFF; CDR3nt: TGTGCCAGCAGCGTCCGGGAATACAATGAGCAGTTCTTC
j_gene: TRBJ1-5; d_gene: NA; len: 14; abundance: many; v_gene: TRBV9; CDR3aa: CASSVETGEGPQHF; CDR3nt: TGTGCCAGCAGCGTAGAGACGGGAGAGGGGCCCCAGCATTTT
j_gene: TRBJ2-1; d_gene: TRBD2; len: 16; abundance: many; v_gene: TRBV9; CDR3aa: CASSVGGPAGYNEQFF; CDR3nt: TGTGCCAGCAGCGTAGGAGGGCCAGCGGGGTATAATGAGCAGTTCTTC
j_gene: TRBJ2-1; d_gene: TRBD1; len: 18; abundance: many; v_gene: TRBV9; CDR3aa: CASSVKQGAYTNYNEQFF; CDR3nt: TGTGCCAGCAGCGTAAAACAGGGGGCTTATACTAATTACAATGAGCAGTTCTTC
j_gene: TRBJ2-3; d_gene: TRBD2; len: 15; abundance: many; v_gene: TRBV9; CDR3aa: CASSVLAGELDTQYF; CDR3nt: TGTGCCAGCAGCGTACTAGCGGGAGAATTAGATACGCAGTATTTT
j_gene: TRBJ2-3; d_gene: NA; len: 16; abundance: many; v_gene: TRBV9; CDR3aa: CASSVDHGRITDTQYF; CDR3nt: TGTGCCAGCAGCGTGGACCACGGCCGGATCACAGATACGCAGTATTTT
j_gene: TRBJ2-2; d_gene: TRBD2; len: 17; abundance: many; v_gene: TRBV9; CDR3aa: CASSVGPSGGATGELFF; CDR3nt: TGTGCCAGCAGCGTAGGACCTAGCGGGGGGGCCACCGGGGAGCTGTTTTTT
j_gene: TRBJ2-5; d_gene: NA; len: 15; abundance: many; v_gene: TRBV9; CDR3aa: CASSLLAQGGETQYF; CDR3nt: TGTGCCAGCAGCCTCCTCGCACAGGGAGGAGAGACCCAGTACTTC
j_gene: TRBJ2-5; d_gene: NA; len: 13; abundance: many; v_gene: TRBV9; CDR3aa: CASSVGVPETQYF; CDR3nt: TGTGCCAGCAGCGTCGGGGTTCCAGAGACCCAGTACTTC
j_gene: TRBJ1-2; d_gene: NA; len: 22; abundance: many; v_gene: TRBV7-2; CDR3aa: CASSFKGQADRTPTRVNYGYTF; CDR3nt: TGTGCCAGCAGCTTTAAGGGGCAGGCGGACAGAACACCCACTCGAGTTAACTATGGCTACACCTTC
j_gene: TRBJ2-3; d_gene: TRBD2; len: 16; abundance: many; v_gene: TRBV9; CDR3aa: CASSVEGGRDTDTQYF; CDR3nt: TGTGCCAGCAGCGTAGAGGGCGGGAGGGACACAGATACGCAGTATTTT
j_gene: TRBJ2-7; d_gene: NA; len: 16; abundance: medium-sized; v_gene: TRBV9; CDR3aa: CASSVTGTQGYHEQYF; CDR3nt: TGTGCCAGCAGCGTAACCGGGACACAGGGCTACCACGAGCAGTACTTC
j_gene: TRBJ2-3; d_gene: NA; len: 12; abundance: many; v_gene: TRBV9; CDR3aa: CASSAETDTQYF; CDR3nt: TGTGCCAGCAGCGCCGAAACAGATACGCAGTATTTT
j_gene: TRBJ1-1; d_gene: NA; len: 14; abundance: many; v_gene: TRBV9; CDR3aa: CASSEGQQNTEAFF; CDR3nt: TGTGCCAGCAGCGAGGGACAACAAAACACTGAAGCTTTCTTT
j_gene: TRBJ1-1; d_gene: TRBD1; len: 13; abundance: many; v_gene: TRBV9; CDR3aa: CASSVGDRGEAFF; CDR3nt: TGTGCCAGCAGCGTAGGGGACAGGGGAGAAGCTTTCTTT
j_gene: TRBJ2-1; d_gene: TRBD1; len: 18; abundance: many; v_gene: TRBV9; CDR3aa: CASSVALVGTGMPARQFF; CDR3nt: TGTGCCAGCAGCGTAGCTCTTGTCGGGACAGGCATGCCCGCTCGGCAGTTCTTC
j_gene: TRBJ2-1; d_gene: TRBD2; len: 16; abundance: many; v_gene: TRBV9; CDR3aa: CASSVGRGSSYNEQFF; CDR3nt: TGTGCCAGCAGCGTAGGGCGGGGGAGCTCCTACAATGAGCAGTTCTTC
j_gene: TRBJ1-4; d_gene: NA; len: 15; abundance: many; v_gene: TRBV9; CDR3aa: CASSVAPGQREKLFF; CDR3nt: TGTGCCAGCAGCGTTGCACCGGGCCAGAGGGAAAAACTGTTTTTT
j_gene: TRBJ2-3; d_gene: NA; len: 13; abundance: many; v_gene: TRBV9; CDR3aa: CASSVFTGSTQYF; CDR3nt: TGTGCCAGCAGCGTATTTACAGGGTCTACGCAGTATTTT
j_gene: TRBJ2-7; d_gene: NA; len: 16; abundance: many; v_gene: TRBV9; CDR3aa: CASSAPEASPVDEQYF; CDR3nt: TGTGCCAGCAGCGCCCCTGAAGCGTCACCCGTCGACGAGCAGTACTTC
j_gene: TRBJ1-6; d_gene: NA; len: 14; abundance: many; v_gene: TRBV9; CDR3aa: CASSVRGENSPLHF; CDR3nt: TGTGCCAGCAGCGTCCGTGGGGAAAATTCACCCCTCCACTTT
j_gene: TRBJ2-1; d_gene: TRBD2; len: 15; abundance: many; v_gene: TRBV9; CDR3aa: CASSDRDYLTSVQFF; CDR3nt: TGTGCCAGCAGCGACCGGGACTACTTAACATCAGTGCAGTTCTTC
j_gene: TRBJ2-3; d_gene: NA; len: 15; abundance: many; v_gene: TRBV9; CDR3aa: CASSVDLSYTDTQYF; CDR3nt: TGTGCCAGCAGCGTAGACCTCAGCTACACAGATACGCAGTATTTT
j_gene: TRBJ1-6; d_gene: NA; len: 17; abundance: many; v_gene: TRBV9; CDR3aa: CASSQAGRGAENSPLHF; CDR3nt: TGTGCCAGCAGCCAAGCAGGCAGGGGCGCGGAAAATTCACCCCTCCACTTT
j_gene: TRBJ2-1; d_gene: TRBD2; len: 16; abundance: many; v_gene: TRBV9; CDR3aa: CASSPGLALNNNEQFF; CDR3nt: TGTGCCAGCAGCCCCGGACTAGCGCTAAATAACAATGAGCAGTTCTTC
j_gene: TRBJ2-7; d_gene: TRBD1; len: 15; abundance: many; v_gene: TRBV9; CDR3aa: CASSANPGTGYEQYF; CDR3nt: TGTGCCAGCAGCGCGAACCCCGGGACAGGCTACGAGCAGTACTTC
j_gene: TRBJ2-5; d_gene: NA; len: 14; abundance: many; v_gene: TRBV9; CDR3aa: CASNLQGGGETQYF; CDR3nt: TGTGCCAGCAACCTACAGGGTGGGGGCGAGACCCAGTACTTC
j_gene: TRBJ2-5; d_gene: TRBD2; len: 16; abundance: many; v_gene: TRBV9; CDR3aa: CASSVAGGGYQETQYF; CDR3nt: TGTGCCAGCAGCGTAGCCGGCGGGGGGTACCAAGAGACCCAGTACTTC
j_gene: TRBJ2-3; d_gene: NA; len: 15; abundance: many; v_gene: TRBV9; CDR3aa: CASSVRGAFTDTQYF; CDR3nt: TGTGCCAGCAGCGTAAGGGGGGCTTTCACAGATACGCAGTATTTT
j_gene: TRBJ1-5; d_gene: NA; len: 15; abundance: few; v_gene: TRBV9; CDR3aa: CASSVGGTDNQPQHF; CDR3nt: TGTGCCAGCAGCGTGGGGGGGACGGATAATCAGCCCCAGCATTTT
j_gene: TRBJ1-5; d_gene: NA; len: 15; abundance: many; v_gene: TRBV9; CDR3aa: CASSSWGLLNQPQHF; CDR3nt: TGTGCCAGCAGCTCCTGGGGACTGCTGAATCAGCCCCAGCATTTT
j_gene: TRBJ1-5; d_gene: NA; len: 15; abundance: many; v_gene: TRBV9; CDR3aa: CASSVDDKSNQPQHF; CDR3nt: TGTGCCAGCAGCGTAGATGACAAAAGCAATCAGCCCCAGCATTTT
j_gene: TRBJ2-7; d_gene: NA; len: 15; abundance: many; v_gene: TRBV9; CDR3aa: CASSAATGSSYEQYF; CDR3nt: TGTGCCAGCAGCGCAGCGACAGGCTCCTCCTACGAGCAGTACTTC
j_gene: TRBJ2-1; d_gene: NA; len: 16; abundance: many; v_gene: TRBV9; CDR3aa: CASSVGGRGRENEQFF; CDR3nt: TGTGCCAGCAGCGTAGGGGGTCGCGGAAGGGAAAATGAGCAGTTCTTC
j_gene: TRBJ2-4; d_gene: TRBD1; len: 14; abundance: many; v_gene: TRBV9; CDR3aa: CASSPGQLSNIQYF; CDR3nt: TGTGCCAGCAGCCCGGGACAGCTCTCAAACATTCAGTACTTC
j_gene: TRBJ2-7; d_gene: TRBD1; len: 14; abundance: many; v_gene: TRBV9; CDR3aa: CASSVGQGRGEQYF; CDR3nt: TGTGCCAGCAGCGTTGGACAGGGACGAGGAGAGCAGTACTTC
j_gene: TRBJ2-3; d_gene: TRBD2; len: 17; abundance: NA; v_gene: TRBV9; CDR3aa: CASSVGGSSGNTDTQYF; CDR3nt: TGTGCCAGCAGCGTAGGAGGGAGTAGCGGGAATACAGATACGCAGTATTTT
j_gene: TRBJ2-2; d_gene: NA; len: 17; abundance: medium-sized; v_gene: TRBV9; CDR3aa: CASSVRGSGSNTGELFF; CDR3nt: TGTGCCAGCAGCGTCAGAGGCAGCGGGTCGAACACCGGGGAGCTGTTTTTT